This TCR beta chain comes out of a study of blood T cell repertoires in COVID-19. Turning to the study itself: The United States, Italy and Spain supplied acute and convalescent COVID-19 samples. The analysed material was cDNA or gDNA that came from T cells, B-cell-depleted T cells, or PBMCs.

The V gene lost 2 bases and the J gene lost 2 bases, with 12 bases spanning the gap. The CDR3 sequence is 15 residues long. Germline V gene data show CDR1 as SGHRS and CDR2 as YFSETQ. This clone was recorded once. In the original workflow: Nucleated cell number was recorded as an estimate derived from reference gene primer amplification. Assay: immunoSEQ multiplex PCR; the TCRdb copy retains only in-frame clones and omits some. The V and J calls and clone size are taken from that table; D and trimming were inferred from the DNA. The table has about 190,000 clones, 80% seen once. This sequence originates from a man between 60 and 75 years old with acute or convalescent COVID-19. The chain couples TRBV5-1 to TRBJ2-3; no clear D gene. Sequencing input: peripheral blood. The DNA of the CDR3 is TGCGCCAGCAGCTTAAGTGGCAGTCCCACAGATACGCAGTATTTT. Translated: CASSLSGSPTDTQYF.